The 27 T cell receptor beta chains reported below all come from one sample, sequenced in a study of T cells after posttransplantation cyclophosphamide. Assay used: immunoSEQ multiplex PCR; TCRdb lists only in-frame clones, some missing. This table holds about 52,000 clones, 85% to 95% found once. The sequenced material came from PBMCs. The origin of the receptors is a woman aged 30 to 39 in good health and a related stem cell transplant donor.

The CDR3 region is CASSQDRTELMRDTQYF. CDR3 nucleotide sequence: TGCGCCAGCAGCCAAGATAGGACAGAACTTATGAGAGATACGCAGTATTTT. This chain connects TRBV4-1 to TRBJ2-3, with a tentative D call TRBD1 (6 bases). Germline lookup yields CDR1 MGHRA and CDR2 YSYEKL. Trimming removed 0 bases from V and 5 bases from J, with 18 bases in between. CDR3 size: 17 residues.

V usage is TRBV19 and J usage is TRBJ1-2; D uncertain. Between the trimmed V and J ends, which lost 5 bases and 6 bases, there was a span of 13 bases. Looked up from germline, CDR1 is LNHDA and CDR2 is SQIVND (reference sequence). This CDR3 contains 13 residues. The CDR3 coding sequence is TGTGCCAGTAGTGAATCGGCGGTGGATGGCTACACCTTC. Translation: CASSESAVDGYTF.

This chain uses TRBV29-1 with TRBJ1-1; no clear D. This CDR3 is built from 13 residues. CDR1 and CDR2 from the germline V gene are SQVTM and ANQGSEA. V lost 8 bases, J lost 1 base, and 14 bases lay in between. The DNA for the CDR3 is TGCAGCACTCGACTTATAGGGAACACTGAAGCTTTCTTT. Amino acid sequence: CSTRLIGNTEAFF.

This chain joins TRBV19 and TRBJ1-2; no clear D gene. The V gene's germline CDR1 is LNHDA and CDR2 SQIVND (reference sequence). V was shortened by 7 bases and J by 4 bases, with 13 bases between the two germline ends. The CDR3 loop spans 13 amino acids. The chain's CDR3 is CASTRSGVYGYTF. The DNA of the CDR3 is TGTGCCAGTACCCGAAGCGGGGTCTATGGCTACACCTTC.

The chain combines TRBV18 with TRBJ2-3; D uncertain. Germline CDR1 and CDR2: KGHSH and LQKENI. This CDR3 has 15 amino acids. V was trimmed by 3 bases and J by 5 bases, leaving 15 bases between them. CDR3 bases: TGTGCCAGCTCACCCTCCTTCAACCCACAAGATACGCAGTATTTT. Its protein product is CASSPSFNPQDTQYF.

CDR3 amino acids: CASSLAGTQETQYF. The CDR3, as DNA: TGCGCCAGCAGCTTAGCGGGGACGCAAGAGACCCAGTACTTC. The genes are TRBV5-1 and TRBJ2-5; the match to TRBD2 covers 7 bases. Germline V gene data show CDR1 as SGHRS and CDR2 as YFSETQ. This CDR3 contains 14 residues. Trimming at V came to 2 bases and at J to 2 bases, leaving 3 bases not matched to a gene.

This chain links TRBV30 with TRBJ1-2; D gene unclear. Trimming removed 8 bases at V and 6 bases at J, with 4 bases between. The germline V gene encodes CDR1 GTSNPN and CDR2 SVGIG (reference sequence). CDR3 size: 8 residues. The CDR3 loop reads CAEDGYTF. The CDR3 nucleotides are TGTGCCGAGGATGGCTACACCTTC.

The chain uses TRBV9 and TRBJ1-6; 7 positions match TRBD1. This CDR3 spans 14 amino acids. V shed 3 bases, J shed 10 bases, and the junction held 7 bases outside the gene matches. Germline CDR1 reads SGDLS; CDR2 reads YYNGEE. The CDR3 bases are TGTGCCAGCAGCGCGGGACAGCTCTTATCACCCCTCCACTTT. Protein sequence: CASSAGQLLSPLHF.

The CDR3 nucleotides are TGTGCCAGCTCACCGTCCGGGACAGGGGGATACGAGCAGTACTTC. Translating it yields CASSPSGTGGYEQYF. The chain links TRBV18 to TRBJ2-7; 11 bases fit TRBD1. Germline V lookup: CDR1 KGHSH, CDR2 LQKENI. The V gene end was trimmed by 3 bases and the J gene end by 4 bases; junction bases not matched to a gene: 5. This CDR3 spans 15 amino acids. The complete variable domain, with remaining parts taken from reference TRBV18 and TRBJ2-7, reads NAGVMQNPRHLVRRRGQEARLRCSPMKGHSHVYWYRQLPEEGLKFMVYLQKENIIDESGMPKERFSAEFPKEGPSILRIQQVVRGDSAAYFCASSPSGTGGYEQYFGPGTRLTVT.

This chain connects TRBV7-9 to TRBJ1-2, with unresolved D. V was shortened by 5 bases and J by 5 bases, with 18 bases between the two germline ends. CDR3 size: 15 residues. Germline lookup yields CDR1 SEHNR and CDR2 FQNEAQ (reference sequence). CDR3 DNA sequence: TGTGCCAGCAGCGATCCGGGCCAGAGGGATTATGGCTACACCTTC. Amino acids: CASSDPGQRDYGYTF.

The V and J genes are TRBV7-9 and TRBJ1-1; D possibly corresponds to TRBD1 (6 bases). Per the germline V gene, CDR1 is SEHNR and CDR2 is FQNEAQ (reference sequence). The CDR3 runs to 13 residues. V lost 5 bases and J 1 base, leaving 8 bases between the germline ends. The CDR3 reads CASSPRGNTEAFF. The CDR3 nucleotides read TGTGCCAGCAGCCCCAGGGGGAACACTGAAGCTTTCTTT.

The CDR3 region has the DNA TGTGCCAGTAGTATTCGGATTAACTCGGGTGGCTACACCTTC. Its protein is CASSIRINSGGYTF. The J gene is TRBJ1-2, the V gene TRBV19; D remains unclear. The CDR3 is 14 residues long. Germline assignment: CDR1 LNHDA and CDR2 SQIVND (reference sequence). The V and J ends lost 3 bases and 7 bases respectively, with 15 bases between them.

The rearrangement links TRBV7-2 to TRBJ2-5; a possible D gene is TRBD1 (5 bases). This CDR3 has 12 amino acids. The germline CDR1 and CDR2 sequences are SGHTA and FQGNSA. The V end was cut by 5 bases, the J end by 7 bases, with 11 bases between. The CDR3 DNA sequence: TGTGCCAGCAGCGCCTCCCAGGGGACCCAGTACTTC. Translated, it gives CASSASQGTQYF.

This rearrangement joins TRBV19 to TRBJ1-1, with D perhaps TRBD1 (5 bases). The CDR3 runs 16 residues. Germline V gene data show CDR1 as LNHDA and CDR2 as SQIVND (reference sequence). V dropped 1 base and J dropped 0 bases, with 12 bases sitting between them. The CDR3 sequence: CASSIGDSDLNTEAFF. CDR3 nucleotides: TGTGCCAGTAGTATAGGAGACAGCGATTTGAACACTGAAGCTTTCTTT.

CDR3 in amino acids: CASSLEQDDTEAFF. In DNA form, the CDR3 reads TGTGCCAGCAGCTTAGAACAGGACGACACTGAAGCTTTCTTT. The V and J genes are TRBV5-8 and TRBJ1-1; a possible D gene is TRBD1 (5 bases). The CDR3 extends over 14 amino acids. Germline V gives CDR1 SGHTS, CDR2 YDEGEE. Trimming removed 2 bases at V and 3 bases at J, with 11 bases between.

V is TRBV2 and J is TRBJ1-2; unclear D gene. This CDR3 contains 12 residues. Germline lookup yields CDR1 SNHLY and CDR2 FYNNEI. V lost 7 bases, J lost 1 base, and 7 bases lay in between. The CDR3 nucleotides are TGTGCCAGCATCCGAGATAACTATGGCTACACCTTC. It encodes CASIRDNYGYTF.

The CDR3 reads CASSATGAETQYF. The CDR3 DNA follows: TGCGCCAGCAGCGCCACAGGGGCAGAGACCCAGTACTTC. V is TRBV5-1 and J is TRBJ2-5, with 7 bases lining up with TRBD1. CDR3 size: 13 residues. Unmatched junction bases numbered 4, after V lost 4 bases and J lost 4 bases. From germline, CDR1 is SGHRS and CDR2 YFSETQ.

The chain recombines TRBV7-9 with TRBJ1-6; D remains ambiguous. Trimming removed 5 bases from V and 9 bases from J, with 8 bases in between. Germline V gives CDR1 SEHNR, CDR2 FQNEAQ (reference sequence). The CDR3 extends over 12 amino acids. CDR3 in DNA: TGTGCCAGCAGCCGGGAGCCTTCACCCCTCCACTTT. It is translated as CASSREPSPLHF.

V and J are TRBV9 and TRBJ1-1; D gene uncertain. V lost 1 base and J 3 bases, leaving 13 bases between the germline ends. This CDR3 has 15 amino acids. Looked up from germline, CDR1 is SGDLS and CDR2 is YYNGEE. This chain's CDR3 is CASSVISTPDTEAFF. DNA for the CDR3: TGTGCCAGCAGCGTAATTTCTACCCCGGACACTGAAGCTTTCTTT.

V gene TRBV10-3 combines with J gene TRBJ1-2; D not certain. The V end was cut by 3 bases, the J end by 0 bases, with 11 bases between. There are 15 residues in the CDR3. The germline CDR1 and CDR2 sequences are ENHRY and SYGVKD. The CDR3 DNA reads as TGTGCCATCAGTGAACCGCTGGAGTCTAACTATGGCTACACCTTC. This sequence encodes CAISEPLESNYGYTF.

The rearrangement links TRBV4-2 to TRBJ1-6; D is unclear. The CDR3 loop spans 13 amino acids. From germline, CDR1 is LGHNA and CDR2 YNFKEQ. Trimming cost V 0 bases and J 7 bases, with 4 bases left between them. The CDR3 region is CASSQDRNSPLHF. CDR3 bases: TGTGCCAGCAGCCAAGACAGGAATTCACCCCTCCACTTT.

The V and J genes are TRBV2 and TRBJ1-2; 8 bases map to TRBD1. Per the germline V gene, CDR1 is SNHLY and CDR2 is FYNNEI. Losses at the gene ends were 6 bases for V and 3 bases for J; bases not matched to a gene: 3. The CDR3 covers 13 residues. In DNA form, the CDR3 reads TGTGCCAGCAGGCAGGACAGGGACTATGGCTACACCTTC. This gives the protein CASRQDRDYGYTF.

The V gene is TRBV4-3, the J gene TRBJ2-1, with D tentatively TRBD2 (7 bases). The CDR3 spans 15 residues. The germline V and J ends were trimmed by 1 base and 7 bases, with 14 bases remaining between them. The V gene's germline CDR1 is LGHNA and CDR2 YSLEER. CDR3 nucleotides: TGCGCCAGCAGCCAAGTGGACGGGGGGCTAAATGAGCAGTTCTTC. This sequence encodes CASSQVDGGLNEQFF.

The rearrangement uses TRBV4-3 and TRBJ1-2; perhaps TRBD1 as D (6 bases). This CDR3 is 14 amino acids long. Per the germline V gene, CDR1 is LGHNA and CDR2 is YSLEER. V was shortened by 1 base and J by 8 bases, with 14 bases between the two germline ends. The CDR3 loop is CASSQAGTPRGYTF. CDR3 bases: TGCGCCAGCAGCCAAGCCGGGACACCCAGGGGCTACACCTTC.

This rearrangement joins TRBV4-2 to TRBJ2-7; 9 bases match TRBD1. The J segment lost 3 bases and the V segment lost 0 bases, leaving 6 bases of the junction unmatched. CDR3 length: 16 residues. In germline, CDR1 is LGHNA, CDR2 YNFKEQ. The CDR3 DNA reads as TGTGCCAGCAGCCAAGAAGGAGGGACAGGGAGCTACGAGCAGTACTTC. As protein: CASSQEGGTGSYEQYF.

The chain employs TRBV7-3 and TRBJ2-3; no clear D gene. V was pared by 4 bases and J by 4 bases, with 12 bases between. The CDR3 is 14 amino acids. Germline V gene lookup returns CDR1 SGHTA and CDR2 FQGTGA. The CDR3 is CASSYLGEADTQYF. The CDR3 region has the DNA TGTGCCAGCAGCTACTTGGGTGAGGCAGATACGCAGTATTTT.

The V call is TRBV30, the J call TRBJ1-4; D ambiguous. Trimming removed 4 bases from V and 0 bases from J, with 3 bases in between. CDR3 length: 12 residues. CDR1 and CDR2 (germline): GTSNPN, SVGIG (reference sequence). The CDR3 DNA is TGTGCCTGGACAACAACTAATGAAAAACTGTTTTTT. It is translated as CAWTTTNEKLFF.